This paragraph reports one TCR beta chain. This CDR3 is built from 15 residues. Germline V gene data show CDR1 as SGHRS and CDR2 as YFSETQ. V was pared by 0 bases and J by 4 bases, with 3 bases of the junction left unmatched. The sample comes from a study of control samples from healthy donors and cancer patients. The protocol was immunoSEQ multiplex PCR, while the TCRdb copy is restricted to in-frame clones and leaves out a portion. The sample shows some 140,000 clones, just under 95% of them seen only once. J is TRBJ1-2 and V is TRBV5-1; 10 nucleotides match TRBD1. This TCR was sampled from a man aged 25 to 40 in good health. The sequencing sample was made of blood. The CDR3 DNA reads TGCGCCAGCAGCTTGGGCCGGGACAGGGGCTATGGCTACACCTTC. It specifies CASSLGRDRGYGYTF.